One sample yielded the 28 T cell receptor beta chains listed below, sequenced in a study of cytomegalovirus exposure and HLA in healthy donors. A multiplex PCR was run with 60 Vbeta primers and 13 Jbeta primers. TCRdb keeps only in-frame clones here, not all; method: immunoSEQ multiplex PCR. Of 150,000 to 200,000 clones detected, approximately 80% appear once; the ten largest clones hold more than 2%. Sample: PBMCs. The origin of the receptors is a man aged 50-60 years in good health and CMV-seropositive.

V is TRBV4-3 and J is TRBJ2-7; TRBD1 might be the D (6 bases). Germline lookup yields CDR1 LGHNA and CDR2 YSLEER. The CDR3 is 15 amino acids. Trimming took 3 bases from V and 4 from J, leaving 16 bases between them. CDR3 sequence (DNA): TGCGCCAGCAGCCAGGAGGACAGTTCAACTTACGAGCAGTACTTC. As protein: CASSQEDSSTYEQYF.

This clone was counted a few times. The V and J genes are TRBV11-2 and TRBJ2-7; no clear D. Trimming took 5 bases from V and 1 from J, leaving 15 bases between them. The germline V gene encodes CDR1 SGHAT and CDR2 FQNNGV. CDR3 size: 15 residues. CDR3 amino acids: CASSPRFLNSYEQYF. The DNA for the CDR3 is TGTGCCAGCAGCCCGAGGTTTCTAAATTCCTACGAGCAGTACTTC.

This clone was picked up a small number of times. The chain is built from TRBV7-6 and TRBJ2-1; TRBD1 is a possible D gene (5 bases). The V end was cut by 1 base, the J end by 4 bases, with 11 bases between. The germline V gene encodes CDR1 SGHVS and CDR2 FNYEAQ. CDR3 length: 15 amino acids. DNA for the CDR3: TGTGCCAGCAGCTTAGTTGAAGGGGTTTACAATGAGCAGTTCTTC. It codes for CASSLVEGVYNEQFF.

The chain is built from TRBV15 and TRBJ1-1; D may be TRBD1 (5 bases). The CDR3 is 15 amino acids. CDR1 and CDR2 from the germline V gene are LNHNV and YYDKDF (reference sequence). V lost 4 bases and J 1 base, leaving 13 bases between the germline ends. CDR3 sequence reads: CATSKMRGPNTEAFF. DNA of the CDR3: TGTGCCACCAGCAAAATGCGGGGCCCGAACACTGAAGCTTTCTTT.

This clone has a handful of counts. The rearrangement links TRBV19 to TRBJ1-1, with 10 nucleotides matching TRBD1. This CDR3 is built from 14 residues. Germline CDR1 is LNHDA and CDR2 is SQIVND (reference sequence). The V and J ends lost 5 bases and 6 bases, in that order; junction bases with no gene match: 6. The CDR3 DNA sequence: TGTGCCAGTAGTGTGACAGGGGGCGGTGCTGAAGCTTTCTTT. Residues: CASSVTGGGAEAFF.

This rearrangement joins TRBV7-9 to TRBJ1-5; a possible D gene is TRBD1 (5 bases). Germline loops: CDR1 SEHNR, CDR2 FQNEAQ (reference sequence). V was clipped by 1 base and J by 5 bases, with 12 bases between them. CDR3 length equals 15 residues. CDR3 nucleotide sequence: TGTGCCAGCAGCTTAGGGTCCGGGGGGGATCAGCCCCAGCATTTT. This sequence encodes CASSLGSGGDQPQHF.

This clone was counted a few times. The rearrangement links TRBV30 to TRBJ2-1; weak D call: TRBD1 (6 bases). Germline CDR1 GTSNPN, CDR2 SVGIG (reference sequence). Trimming took 1 base from V and 8 from J, leaving 15 bases between them. This CDR3 spans 14 amino acids. This CDR3 reads CAWSGGQASYEQFF. CDR3 nucleotide sequence: TGTGCCTGGAGTGGGGGACAAGCCTCGTATGAGCAGTTCTTC.

This rearrangement joins TRBV28 to TRBJ2-5; TRBD1 matches 8 bases. The germline V gene has CDR1 MDHEN and CDR2 SYDVKM. Germline trimming cut 3 bases from V and 5 bases from J; bases unmatched to any gene: 11. The CDR3 totals 16 residues. This CDR3 reads CASSLTGAILRETQYF. CDR3 sequence (DNA): TGTGCCAGCAGTTTGACAGGGGCAATTCTCAGGGAGACCCAGTACTTC.

This clone was seen once. This sequence joins TRBV30 and TRBJ1-4; D gene ambiguous. V was trimmed by 3 bases and J by 6 bases, leaving 11 bases between them. CDR1 and CDR2 (germline): GTSNPN, SVGIG (reference sequence). This CDR3 has 13 residues. The CDR3 is CAWSKVRYEKLFF. DNA for the CDR3: TGTGCCTGGAGCAAAGTACGGTATGAAAAACTGTTTTTT.

In its sample, this clone was seen once. The chain employs TRBV10-3 and TRBJ2-2; 9 bases fit TRBD1. The CDR3 runs to 16 residues. Trimming at V came to 10 bases and at J to 4 bases, leaving 13 bases not matched to a gene. Germline CDR1 ENHRY, CDR2 SYGVKD. Written as DNA, the CDR3 is TGTGCCAGCCGGGCCTCCGGGACAGGGAGCACCGGGGAGCTGTTTTTT. This translates into CASRASGTGSTGELFF.

V usage is TRBV9 and J usage is TRBJ1-2; D is unresolved. Between the trimmed V and J ends, which lost 0 bases and 0 bases, there was a span of 6 bases. The germline V gene has CDR1 SGDLS and CDR2 YYNGEE. CDR3 size: 14 residues. The CDR3 region has the DNA TGTGCCAGCAGCGTAGGTGCGGCTAACTATGGCTACACCTTC. Amino acid sequence: CASSVGAANYGYTF.

The chain links TRBV2 to TRBJ1-5; D gene uncertain. This CDR3 spans 14 amino acids. Trimming left V 2 bases short and J 1 base short, with 6 bases between. CDR1 and CDR2 (germline): SNHLY, FYNNEI. The CDR3 DNA reads as TGTGCCAGCAGTGAAACAACCAGCAATCAGCCCCAGCATTTT. Protein product: CASSETTSNQPQHF.

This clone was counted only a few times. The genes are TRBV5-1 and TRBJ2-2; D might be TRBD1 (5 bases). V was trimmed by 2 bases and J by 3 bases, leaving 5 bases between them. Germline lookup yields CDR1 SGHRS and CDR2 YFSETQ. The CDR3 totals 13 residues. CDR3 bases: TGCGCCAGCAGCTTACAGGACACCGGGGAGCTGTTTTTT. Translation gives CASSLQDTGELFF.

This sequence joins TRBV4-1 and TRBJ2-5; possible D gene TRBD2, 7 bases. The CDR3 is 16 amino acids. V lost 1 base and J lost 5, with 17 bases in between. Germline CDR1 is MGHRA and CDR2 is YSYEKL. CDR3 amino acids: CASSQVGGPVLETQYF. The CDR3, as DNA: TGCGCCAGCAGCCAAGTCGGGGGGCCGGTGCTGGAGACCCAGTACTTC.

Concerning this clone: The junction does not match germline at one end; this may be a read error. The chain joins TRBV18 to TRBJ2-2; 10 nucleotides match TRBD1. CDR1 is KGHSH, CDR2 LQKENI, per germline. The CDR3 spans 15 residues. The CDR3, as DNA: TGTGCCAGCACACCGACAGGGGGCTACACCGGGGAGCTGTTTTTT. Encoded protein: CASTPTGGYTGELFF. Together with reference TRBV18 and TRBJ2-2, the CDR3 gives the full variable domain: NAGVMQNPRHLVRRRGQEARLRCSPMKGHSHVYWYRQLPEEGLKFMVYLQKENIIDESGMPKERFSAEFPKEGPSILRIQQVVRGDSAAYFCASTPTGGYTGELFFGEGSRLTVL.

This chain uses TRBV19 with TRBJ1-2; 9 bases match TRBD1. Germline lookup yields CDR1 LNHDA and CDR2 SQIVND (reference sequence). The length of the CDR3 is 15 residues. V lost 6 bases, J lost 2 bases, and 7 bases stayed unmatched. The CDR3 DNA sequence: TGTGCCAGTAGAAACAGGGGGCGAAGAAACTATGGCTACACCTTC. It yields the protein CASRNRGRRNYGYTF.

This chain connects TRBV7-8 to TRBJ2-2, with 9 bases matching TRBD1. The germline V gene has CDR1 SGHVS and CDR2 FQNEAQ. V lost 3 bases, J lost 4 bases, and 6 bases stayed unmatched. This CDR3 has 16 residues. The CDR3 loop is CASSFYGQGSTGELFF. For the CDR3, the DNA is TGTGCCAGCAGCTTCTACGGACAGGGGAGCACCGGGGAGCTGTTTTTT.

The chain employs TRBV5-1 and TRBJ2-7, with 7 bases aligning to TRBD2. CDR3 length equals 16 residues. V shed 4 bases, J shed 0 bases, and the junction held 10 bases outside the gene matches. Germline V gene sequence: CDR1 SGHRS, CDR2 YFSETQ. This chain's CDR3 is CASSVGASGISYEQYF. The DNA for the CDR3 is TGCGCCAGCAGCGTAGGAGCTAGCGGCATCTCCTACGAGCAGTACTTC. The full variable domain, in which reference TRBV5-1 and TRBJ2-7 provide the parts outside the CDR3, is KAGVTQTPRYLIKTRGQQVTLSCSPISGHRSVSWYQQTPGQGLQFLFEYFSETQRNKGNFPGRFSGRQFSNSRSEMNVSTLELGDSALYLCASSVGASGISYEQYFGPGTRLTVT.

This chain uses TRBV4-3 with TRBJ1-1; TRBD1 aligns across 7 bases. V dropped 5 bases and J dropped 0; count of bases not matched to a gene: 3. The CDR3 has 14 residues. Per germline, CDR1 LGHNA and CDR2 YSLEER. The CDR3 sequence: CASSTQGLNTEAFF. The CDR3 nucleotides are TGCGCCAGCAGCACACAGGGGTTGAACACTGAAGCTTTCTTT.

The gene calls are TRBV18 and TRBJ2-5, with 9 bases matching TRBD2. Germline values: CDR1 KGHSH, CDR2 LQKENI. The V segment lost 2 bases and the J segment 5 bases; nucleotides outside the gene matches: 6. This CDR3 has 15 amino acids. The CDR3 DNA reads TGTGCCAGCTCACCAGCTAGCGGGGCTCGGGAGACCCAGTACTTC. It encodes CASSPASGARETQYF.

The chain carries TRBV5-1 and TRBJ2-5; 14 nucleotides agree with TRBD2. The CDR3 totals 16 residues. Germline CDR1 SGHRS, CDR2 YFSETQ. V was clipped by 4 bases and J by 2 bases; unmatched bases: 4. The CDR3 DNA sequence: TGCGCCAGCAGCGAAGGGACTAGCGGGGGACAAGAGACCCAGTACTTC. Its translation: CASSEGTSGGQETQYF. Using reference TRBV5-1 and TRBJ2-5 for the parts outside the CDR3, the full variable domain is KAGVTQTPRYLIKTRGQQVTLSCSPISGHRSVSWYQQTPGQGLQFLFEYFSETQRNKGNFPGRFSGRQFSNSRSEMNVSTLELGDSALYLCASSEGTSGGQETQYFGPGTRLLVL.

The chain recombines TRBV15 with TRBJ2-7; D remains unclear. The CDR3 totals 13 residues. Germline V lookup: CDR1 LNHNV, CDR2 YYDKDF (reference sequence). V was clipped by 0 bases and J by 2 bases, with 5 bases between them. CDR3 sequence (DNA): TGTGCCACCAGCAGAGATAGCCCCTACGAGCAGTACTTC. This gives the protein CATSRDSPYEQYF.

This clone was observed a handful of times. V usage is TRBV19 and J usage is TRBJ1-2; tentatively, D is TRBD1 (6 bases). The V and J ends lost 0 bases and 7 bases respectively, with 12 bases between them. This CDR3 contains 14 residues. The germline V gene encodes CDR1 LNHDA and CDR2 SQIVND (reference sequence). Here the CDR3 reads CASSIDVRGRGYTF. The CDR3, as DNA: TGTGCCAGTAGTATAGACGTCAGGGGCCGTGGCTACACCTTC.

The rearrangement uses TRBV21-1 and TRBJ1-4; the listed D gene, TRBD1, was not tested against the DNA. TRBV21-1 is termed a pseudogene. This CDR3 region has 15 residues. Written as DNA, the CDR3 is TGTGCCAGCAGCATCCGGGACAGGGGCAATGAAAAACTGTTTTTT. It yields the protein CASSIRDRGNEKLFF.

This rearrangement joins TRBV6-1 to TRBJ1-6, with TRBD1 identical over 8 bases. Per the germline V gene, CDR1 is MNHNS and CDR2 is SASEGT. CDR3 length equals 14 residues. V gave up 6 bases and J gave up 14 bases; unmatched junction bases: 12. The CDR3 DNA reads as TGTGCCAGCAGCCTGGGACAGGCGCTTTCGTCCCTCCACTTT. It translates to CASSLGQALSSLHF.

V is TRBV25-1 and J is TRBJ1-2, with 8 bases that match TRBD1. Unmatched junction bases numbered 10, after V lost 8 bases and J lost 2 bases. The germline V gene encodes CDR1 MGHDK and CDR2 SYGVNS. The CDR3 extends over 15 amino acids. The CDR3 bases are TGTGCCAGCGAACCCGGACAGGGTTCCAACTATGGCTACACCTTC. The encoded protein is CASEPGQGSNYGYTF.

The sample holds a few counts of this clone. The rearrangement uses TRBV19 and TRBJ2-7, with D perhaps matching TRBD1 (6 bases). The CDR3 contains 14 residues. From germline, CDR1 is LNHDA and CDR2 SQIVND (reference sequence). The V end was cut by 3 bases, the J end by 6 bases, with 15 bases between. The CDR3 protein is CASSISQGIAEQYF. The CDR3, as DNA: TGTGCCAGTAGTATCTCACAGGGCATCGCCGAGCAGTACTTC.

A remark on this clone: A read error may account for a junction end that differs from germline. This chain connects TRBV6-5 to TRBJ2-7; the D is unclear. Germline assignment: CDR1 MNHEY and CDR2 SVGAGI. The CDR3 totals 11 residues. Here the CDR3 reads CASSYSFEQYF. In nucleotides, the CDR3 is TGTGCCAGCAGTTACTCCTTCGAGCAGTACTTC.